Listed here is a single T cell receptor beta chain. The sample belongs to a study of blood T cell repertoires in COVID-19. Overall study: There were acute and convalescent COVID-19 samples, and they came from the United States, Italy and Spain. Nucleic acid was either cDNA or gDNA, and it came from T cells, B-cell-depleted T cells, or PBMCs.

The assay was immunoSEQ multiplex PCR, and TCRdb's table has in-frame clones only and misses some. The repertoire holds about 230,000 clones, roughly 84% seen once, with around 6.8% in the top ten. With V trimmed by 5 bases and J by 2 bases, 9 bases remained unmatched. The germline gives CDR1 MNHEY, CDR2 SVGAGI. The CDR3 runs 15 residues. The sequencing input was peripheral blood. The chain carries TRBV6-5 and TRBJ2-7; 7 bases align to TRBD1. This clonotype was obtained from a woman aged 45 to 65 with acute or convalescent COVID-19. The CDR3 DNA sequence: TGTGCCAGCAGTCCCCCTCCGACAGGGACCTACGAGCAGTACTTC. It codes for CASSPPPTGTYEQYF.